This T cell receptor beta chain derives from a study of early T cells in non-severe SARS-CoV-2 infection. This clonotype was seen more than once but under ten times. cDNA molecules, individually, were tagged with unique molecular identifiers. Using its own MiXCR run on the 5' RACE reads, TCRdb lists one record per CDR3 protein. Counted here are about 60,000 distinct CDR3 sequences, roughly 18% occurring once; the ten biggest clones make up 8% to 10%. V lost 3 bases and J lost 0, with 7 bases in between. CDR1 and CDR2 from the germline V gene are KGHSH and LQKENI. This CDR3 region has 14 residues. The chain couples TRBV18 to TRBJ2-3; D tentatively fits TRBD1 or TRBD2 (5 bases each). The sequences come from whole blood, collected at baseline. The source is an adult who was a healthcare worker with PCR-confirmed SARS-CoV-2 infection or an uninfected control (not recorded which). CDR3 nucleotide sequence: TGTGCCAGCTCACCGAGGGGAAGCACAGATACGCAGTATTTT. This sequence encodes CASSPRGSTDTQYF.